This paragraph reports one T cell receptor beta chain. The record originates from a study of blood T cell repertoires in COVID-19. Study-wide background: The cDNA or gDNA used as material had been derived from T cells, B-cell-depleted T cells, or PBMCs.

Germline V gene data show CDR1 as SGHTS and CDR2 as YDEGEE. CDR3 length: 13 amino acids. With 0 bases removed from V and 2 bases from J, the gap between germline ends came to 6 bases. TCRdb's table, derived via immunoSEQ multiplex PCR, lists solely in-frame clones and lacks some. The table shows about 280,000 clones, with nearly 90% occurring only once. The sequencing input was PBMCs or T cells enriched from blood (not recorded which). The V gene is TRBV5-8, the J gene TRBJ2-7; D is unclear. The TCR originated in a young woman with acute COVID-19. The CDR3 reads CASSLDLPYEQYF. CDR3 coding DNA: TGTGCCAGCAGCTTGGATCTTCCCTACGAGCAGTACTTC.